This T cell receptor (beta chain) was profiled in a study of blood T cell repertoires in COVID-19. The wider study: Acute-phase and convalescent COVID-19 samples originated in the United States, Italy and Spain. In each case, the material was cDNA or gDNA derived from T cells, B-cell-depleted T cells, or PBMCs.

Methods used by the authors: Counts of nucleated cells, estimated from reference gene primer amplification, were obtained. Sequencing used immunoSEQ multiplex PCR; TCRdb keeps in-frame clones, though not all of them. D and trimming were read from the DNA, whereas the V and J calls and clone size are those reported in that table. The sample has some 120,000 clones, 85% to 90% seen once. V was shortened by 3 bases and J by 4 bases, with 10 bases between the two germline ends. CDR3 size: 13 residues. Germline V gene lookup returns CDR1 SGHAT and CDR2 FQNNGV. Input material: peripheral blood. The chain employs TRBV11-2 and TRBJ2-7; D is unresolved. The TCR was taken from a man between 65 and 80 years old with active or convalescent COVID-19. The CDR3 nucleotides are TGTGCCAGCAGCTTTAGACTGGATTACGAGCAGTACTTC. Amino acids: CASSFRLDYEQYF.